Below are 7 T cell receptor beta chains sequenced from a single sample in a study of identical twins. TCRdb called the 5' RACE reads again in MiXCR, with one record for every CDR3 protein. The table lists 1.5 million to 2 million distinct CDR3 sequences, roughly 35% of them singletons. Sequenced: cord blood. The receptors shown here come from a newborn girl in good health.

This clonotype occurred a few times. V and J are TRBV20-1 and TRBJ2-3; 8 bases map to TRBD1. With 2 bases clipped from V and 0 bases from J, the junction kept 4 bases outside the gene matches. The germline CDR1 and CDR2 sequences are DFQATT and SNEGSKA (reference sequence). This CDR3 spans 15 amino acids. The CDR3 loop reads CSARPRTGSTDTQYF. CDR3 nucleotide sequence: TGCAGTGCTAGACCTCGGACAGGGAGCACAGATACGCAGTATTTT.

The CDR3 region is CASSFWRGLKETQYF. CDR3 bases: TGTGCCAGCAGTTTCTGGCGGGGGCTTAAAGAGACCCAGTACTTC. The chain couples TRBV27 to TRBJ2-5; D is perhaps TRBD2 (7 bases). The V end was cut by 3 bases, the J end by 3 bases, with 14 bases between. The germline V gene has CDR1 MNHEY and CDR2 SMNVEV (reference sequence). The CDR3 is 15 residues long.

In the case of this clonotype: Mismatch with germline at one junction end may stem from a read error. The J gene is TRBJ2-3, the V gene TRBV29-1, with 10 positions matching TRBD1. There are 14 residues in the CDR3. Germline CDR1 and CDR2: SQVTM and ANQGSEA. This CDR3 is CSVGGTGDTDTRYF. In DNA, the CDR3 is TGCAGCGTTGGGGGGACAGGGGACACAGATACGCGGTATTTT.

The J gene is TRBJ2-1, the V gene TRBV2; D unresolved. Trimming shortened V by 7 bases and J by 9 bases, and 7 bases separated the two germline ends. This CDR3 comprises 10 residues. Germline V gene sequence: CDR1 SNHLY, CDR2 FYNNEI. The CDR3 coding sequence is TGTGCCAGCACGAATGGTGAGCAGTTCTTC. Encoded protein: CASTNGEQFF.

The chain links TRBV4-1 to TRBJ1-1; a weak D match, TRBD1 (5 bases). Germline CDR1 MGHRA, CDR2 YSYEKL. The CDR3 has 15 amino acids. V shed 2 bases and J shed 0 bases, with 10 bases lying between them. The CDR3 reads CASSQRGPMNTEAFF. The CDR3 DNA sequence: TGCGCCAGCAGCCAAAGGGGTCCTATGAACACTGAAGCTTTCTTT.

The chain is built from TRBV20-1 and TRBJ2-5; 9 bases align to TRBD2. The J call may be incorrect, as the DNA end agrees better with TRBJ2-7. Looked up from germline, CDR1 is DFQATT and CDR2 is SNEGSKA (reference sequence). The CDR3 is 15 amino acids. The CDR3 protein is CSAREPGLAVYEQYF. CDR3 nucleotide sequence: TGCAGTGCTAGAGAACCGGGACTAGCTGTTTACGAGCAGTACTTC.

The chain is built from TRBV21-1 and TRBJ2-1; the tabulated D call, TRBD1, remains unverified against the DNA. TRBV21-1 is tagged as a pseudogene. The CDR3 has 15 residues. CDR3 bases: TGTGCCAGCAGCAAAGAGGGACAGGGGAAGTTTTATCAGTTCTTC. Protein product: CASSKEGQGKFYQFF.